This T cell receptor (beta chain) emerged from a study of cytomegalovirus exposure and HLA in healthy donors. Study conclusions and caveats: Some V segments, including TRBV6-2 and TRBV6-3, were excluded as indistinguishable.

This clone was observed a few times. The antigen remains unidentified. PCR amplification relied on 60 Vbeta primers (plus 13 Jbeta primers). Data came from immunoSEQ multiplex PCR; TCRdb stores just in-frame clones and leaves some out. The sample shows roughly 130,000 clones, roughly 88% of them seen only once. V trimming: 6 bases; J trimming: 4 bases; junction bases outside the gene matches: 1. Germline CDR1 reads MNHEY; CDR2 reads SVGAGI. The CDR3 has 13 residues. The TCR originated in a woman between 18 and 29 years old in good health and CMV-seropositive. The rearrangement links TRBV6-5 to TRBJ1-5; 9 bases agree with TRBD1. Sequencing used PBMCs. The CDR3 DNA sequence: TGTGCCAGCAGGGGACAGGGAAATCAGCCCCAGCATTTT. As protein: CASRGQGNQPQHF.